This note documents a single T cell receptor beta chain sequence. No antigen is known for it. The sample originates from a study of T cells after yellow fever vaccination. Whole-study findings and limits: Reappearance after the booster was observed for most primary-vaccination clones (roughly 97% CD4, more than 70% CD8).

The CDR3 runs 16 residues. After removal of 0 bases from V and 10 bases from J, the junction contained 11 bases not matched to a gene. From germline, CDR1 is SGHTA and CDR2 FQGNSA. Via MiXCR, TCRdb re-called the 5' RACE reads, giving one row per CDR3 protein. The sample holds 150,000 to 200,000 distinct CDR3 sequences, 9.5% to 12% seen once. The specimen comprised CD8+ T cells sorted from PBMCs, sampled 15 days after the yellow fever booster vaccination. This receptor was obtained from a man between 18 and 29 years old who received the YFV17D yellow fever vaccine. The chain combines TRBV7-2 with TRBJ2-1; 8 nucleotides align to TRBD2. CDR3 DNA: TGTGCCAGCAGCTTAGCGGGTAGCGGGGTAACCAGGGAGCAGTTCTTC. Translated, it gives CASSLAGSGVTREQFF.